This T cell receptor beta chain was identified in a study of T cells in Graves' hyperthyroidism and ophthalmopathy. This clonotype has ten or more counts. RNA transcripts were the template for amplifying TCR beta CDR3 regions. During a first-round RT-PCR of the TCR CDR3, the HTBI primer set was used. TCRdb analysed the multiplex PCR reads with MiXCR anew, one entry per CDR3 protein. The sample yields hundreds of thousands of distinct CDR3 sequences, about 15% seen once. Germline loops: CDR1 SNHLY, CDR2 FYNNEI. Trimming stripped 8 bases from V and 0 bases from J, with 20 bases between. The CDR3 has 16 residues.

This sequence was found in a woman younger than 45 with Graves' hyperthyroidism that later progressed to Graves' ophthalmopathy. Sample: blood. The chain links TRBV2 to TRBJ2-7; TRBD2 is a possible D gene (6 bases). CDR3 nucleotide sequence: TGTGCCAGCGGACTACGCCTGATCAGTCCCTCCTACGAGCAGTACTTC. Translating gives CASGLRLISPSYEQYF.